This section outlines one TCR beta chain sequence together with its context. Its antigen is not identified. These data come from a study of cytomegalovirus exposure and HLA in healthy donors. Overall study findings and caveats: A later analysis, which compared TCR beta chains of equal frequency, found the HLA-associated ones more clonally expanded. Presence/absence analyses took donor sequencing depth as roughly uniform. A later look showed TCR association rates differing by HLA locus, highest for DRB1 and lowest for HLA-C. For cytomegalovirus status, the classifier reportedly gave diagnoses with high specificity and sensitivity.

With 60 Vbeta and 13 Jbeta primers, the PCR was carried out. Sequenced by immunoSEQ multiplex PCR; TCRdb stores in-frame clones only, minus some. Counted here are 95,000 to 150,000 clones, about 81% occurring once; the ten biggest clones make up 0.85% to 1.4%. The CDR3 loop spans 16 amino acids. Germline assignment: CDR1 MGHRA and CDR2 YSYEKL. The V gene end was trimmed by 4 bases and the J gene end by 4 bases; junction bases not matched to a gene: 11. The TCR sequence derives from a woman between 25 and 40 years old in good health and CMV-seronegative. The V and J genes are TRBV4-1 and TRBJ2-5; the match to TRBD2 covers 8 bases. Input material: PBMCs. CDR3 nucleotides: TGCGCCAGCAGCCCCTCGGGGGGTAGCGGGATAGAGACCCAGTACTTC. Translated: CASSPSGGSGIETQYF.